These T cell receptor beta chains were read from a single sample in a study of blood T cell repertoires in COVID-19. Sequencing was performed with immunoSEQ multiplex PCR; in TCRdb, only in-frame clones are kept and a portion is missing. Among about 100,000 clones listed, approximately 80% were seen once. The sequenced sample was peripheral blood. All receptors come from a man over 45 with active or convalescent COVID-19. Each CDR3 is given with its conserved first and last residue. Each record gives: clone size, V gene, D gene, J gene, CDR3 protein, CDR3 DNA. D genes are given only for firm matches. Clone size is not always given. Where it is, it says once, few, many or a class for expanded clones.

clone_size: -
v_call: TRBV6-5
d_call: TRBD1
j_call: TRBJ2-5
cdr3_aa: CASSRLGQQETQYF
cdr3_nt: TGTGCCAGCAGCCGACTGGGACAGCAAGAGACCCAGTACTTC

clone_size: once
v_call: TRBV29-1
d_call: -
j_call: TRBJ2-4
cdr3_aa: CSVPGAKNIQYF
cdr3_nt: TGCAGCGTTCCCGGGGCCAAAAACATTCAGTACTTC

clone_size: few
v_call: TRBV27
d_call: TRBD2
j_call: TRBJ2-7
cdr3_aa: CASSSHGGRRSYEQYF
cdr3_nt: TGTGCCAGCAGTTCTCACGGGGGGAGAAGATCATACGAGCAGTACTTC

clone_size: -
v_call: TRBV30
d_call: TRBD2
j_call: TRBJ2-5
cdr3_aa: CAWTGLAETQYF
cdr3_nt: TGTGCCTGGACGGGACTAGCAGAGACCCAGTACTTC

clone_size: -
v_call: TRBV14
d_call: TRBD2
j_call: TRBJ2-3
cdr3_aa: CASSFAKQAGNTDTQYF
cdr3_nt: TGTGCCAGCAGCTTCGCCAAACAAGCGGGAAACACAGATACGCAGTATTTT

clone_size: -
v_call: TRBV19
d_call: -
j_call: TRBJ1-6
cdr3_aa: CASGGSSYNSPLHF
cdr3_nt: TGTGCCAGTGGCGGGAGCTCCTATAATTCACCCCTCCACTTT

clone_size: -
v_call: TRBV29-1
d_call: -
j_call: TRBJ1-4
cdr3_aa: CSVEKAGANEKLFF
cdr3_nt: TGCAGCGTTGAAAAGGCCGGGGCTAATGAAAAACTGTTTTTT

clone_size: -
v_call: TRBV6-5
d_call: -
j_call: TRBJ1-1
cdr3_aa: CASMEVGNTEAFF
cdr3_nt: TGTGCCAGCATGGAGGTGGGGAACACTGAAGCTTTCTTT

clone_size: -
v_call: TRBV12-3/TRBV12-4
d_call: -
j_call: TRBJ1-2
cdr3_aa: CASSLGYGYGYTF
cdr3_nt: TGTGCCAGCAGTTTAGGTTACGGCTATGGCTACACCTTC

clone_size: -
v_call: TRBV30
d_call: -
j_call: TRBJ2-1
cdr3_aa: CAWSGDFSYNEQFF
cdr3_nt: TGTGCCTGGAGTGGGGACTTCTCCTACAATGAGCAGTTCTTC

clone_size: -
v_call: TRBV28
d_call: TRBD2
j_call: TRBJ2-2
cdr3_aa: CASSLADRRLAGGTGELFF
cdr3_nt: TGTGCCAGCAGTTTAGCGGACAGAAGGCTAGCGGGAGGAACCGGGGAGCTGTTTTTT

clone_size: few
v_call: TRBV2
d_call: TRBD1
j_call: TRBJ1-2
cdr3_aa: CASSPGTGDYGYTF
cdr3_nt: TGTGCCAGCAGTCCCGGGACAGGGGACTATGGCTACACCTTC

clone_size: -
v_call: TRBV19
d_call: TRBD2
j_call: TRBJ2-2
cdr3_aa: CASSIPQLAGGFTGELFF
cdr3_nt: TGTGCCAGTAGTATCCCCCAACTAGCGGGAGGTTTCACCGGGGAGCTGTTTTTT

clone_size: -
v_call: TRBV10-1
d_call: -
j_call: TRBJ2-1
cdr3_aa: CASLDFEQFF
cdr3_nt: TGCGCCAGCCTGGACTTCGAGCAGTTCTTC

clone_size: -
v_call: TRBV27
d_call: -
j_call: TRBJ1-2
cdr3_aa: CASSLQSQANYGYTF
cdr3_nt: TGTGCCAGCAGTTTACAGTCTCAAGCTAACTATGGCTACACCTTC

clone_size: -
v_call: TRBV11-2
d_call: -
j_call: TRBJ2-2
cdr3_aa: CASSPGISGTGELFF
cdr3_nt: TGTGCCAGCAGCCCAGGGATTAGCGGCACCGGGGAGCTGTTTTTT

clone_size: -
v_call: TRBV4-2
d_call: TRBD1
j_call: TRBJ1-1
cdr3_aa: CASSQDGQGGTEAFF
cdr3_nt: TGTGCCAGCAGCCAAGATGGCCAGGGGGGCACTGAAGCTTTCTTT

clone_size: -
v_call: TRBV24-1
d_call: TRBD1
j_call: TRBJ1-2
cdr3_aa: CATSDYDRGGYTF
cdr3_nt: TGTGCCACCAGTGATTACGACAGGGGTGGCTACACCTTC

clone_size: -
v_call: TRBV19
d_call: TRBD2
j_call: TRBJ2-3
cdr3_aa: CASTSTSGPQDTQYF
cdr3_nt: TGTGCCAGTACCTCGACTAGCGGTCCACAAGATACGCAGTATTTT

clone_size: once
v_call: TRBV19
d_call: -
j_call: TRBJ1-1
cdr3_aa: CASSKDSNTEAFF
cdr3_nt: TGTGCCAGTAGTAAGGACAGTAACACTGAAGCTTTCTTT

clone_size: -
v_call: TRBV7-3
d_call: -
j_call: TRBJ2-2
cdr3_aa: CASSFTLSAGELFF
cdr3_nt: TGTGCCAGCAGCTTTACCCTTAGTGCCGGGGAGCTGTTTTTT

clone_size: -
v_call: TRBV19
d_call: TRBD1
j_call: TRBJ1-5
cdr3_aa: CASSIRRRGAGGGLGNQPQHF
cdr3_nt: TGTGCCAGTAGTATACGGCGACGTGGGGCAGGGGGCGGATTAGGCAATCAGCCCCAGCATTTT

clone_size: -
v_call: TRBV6-5
d_call: -
j_call: TRBJ2-7
cdr3_aa: CASRNYREQYF
cdr3_nt: TGTGCCAGCAGAAACTACAGGGAGCAGTACTTC

clone_size: -
v_call: TRBV9
d_call: -
j_call: TRBJ2-4
cdr3_aa: CASSVGRTAGNIQYF
cdr3_nt: TGTGCCAGCAGCGTAGGGCGGACGGCGGGTAACATTCAGTACTTC

clone_size: -
v_call: TRBV27
d_call: TRBD2
j_call: TRBJ2-2
cdr3_aa: CASSFGLAGLNTGELFF
cdr3_nt: TGTGCCAGCAGTTTCGGACTAGCGGGACTGAACACCGGGGAGCTGTTTTTT

clone_size: -
v_call: TRBV2
d_call: TRBD1
j_call: TRBJ1-2
cdr3_aa: CASSEGPGQGYGYTF
cdr3_nt: TGTGCCAGCAGTGAAGGCCCGGGACAGGGGTACGGCTACACCTTC

clone_size: -
v_call: TRBV6-5
d_call: -
j_call: TRBJ1-2
cdr3_aa: CASSYSGQPFYGYTF
cdr3_nt: TGTGCCAGCAGTTACTCCGGACAGCCATTCTATGGCTACACCTTC

clone_size: -
v_call: TRBV2
d_call: -
j_call: TRBJ2-3
cdr3_aa: CASSGPSERHYTDTQYF
cdr3_nt: TGTGCCAGCAGTGGTCCTAGTGAACGGCATTATACAGATACGCAGTATTTT

clone_size: -
v_call: TRBV29-1
d_call: -
j_call: TRBJ1-3
cdr3_aa: CSVAGAFSGNTIYF
cdr3_nt: TGCAGCGTTGCAGGGGCCTTCTCTGGAAACACCATATATTTT

clone_size: -
v_call: TRBV11-2
d_call: TRBD2
j_call: TRBJ2-1
cdr3_aa: CASSFVLADNEQFF
cdr3_nt: TGTGCCAGCAGCTTCGTCCTAGCGGACAATGAGCAGTTCTTC

clone_size: -
v_call: TRBV7-9
d_call: TRBD2
j_call: TRBJ2-3
cdr3_aa: CASSLAGAGAPSVTQYF
cdr3_nt: TGTGCCAGCAGCTTAGCCGGGGCGGGAGCCCCCTCGGTTACGCAGTATTTT

clone_size: -
v_call: TRBV25-1
d_call: TRBD1
j_call: TRBJ1-4
cdr3_aa: CASSPRTGVNEKLFF
cdr3_nt: TGTGCCAGCAGCCCCAGGACAGGGGTTAATGAAAAACTGTTTTTT

clone_size: once
v_call: TRBV6-1
d_call: -
j_call: TRBJ1-2
cdr3_aa: CASSESVGYTF
cdr3_nt: TGTGCCAGCAGTGAATCCGTAGGCTACACCTTC

clone_size: once
v_call: TRBV11-2
d_call: -
j_call: TRBJ2-2
cdr3_aa: CASSLFPTTGAGELFF
cdr3_nt: TGTGCCAGCAGCTTATTCCCTACCACCGGGGCCGGGGAGCTGTTTTTT

clone_size: once
v_call: TRBV24-1
d_call: TRBD1
j_call: TRBJ2-7
cdr3_aa: CATSSTGQGSLEQYF
cdr3_nt: TGTGCCACCAGTTCTACGGGACAGGGTTCCCTCGAGCAGTACTTC

clone_size: -
v_call: TRBV24-1
d_call: -
j_call: TRBJ2-7
cdr3_aa: CATSDHRVYEQYF
cdr3_nt: TGTGCCACCAGTGACCACAGGGTTTACGAGCAGTACTTC

clone_size: -
v_call: TRBV7-9
d_call: TRBD1
j_call: TRBJ2-2
cdr3_aa: CASSGQGATGELFF
cdr3_nt: TGTGCCAGCTCGGGTCAGGGGGCGACCGGGGAGCTGTTTTTT

clone_size: -
v_call: TRBV18
d_call: TRBD2
j_call: TRBJ2-6
cdr3_aa: CASSPRGRASGANVLTF
cdr3_nt: TGTGCCAGCTCACCGCGCGGGAGGGCCTCTGGGGCCAACGTCCTGACTTTC

clone_size: -
v_call: TRBV12-5
d_call: TRBD2
j_call: TRBJ2-5
cdr3_aa: CASVGGGETQYF
cdr3_nt: TGTGCTAGTGTTGGGGGAGGGGAGACCCAGTACTTC

clone_size: once
v_call: TRBV5-4
d_call: TRBD2
j_call: TRBJ2-3
cdr3_aa: CASSWGGTAGRSDTQYF
cdr3_nt: TGTGCCAGCAGCTGGGGTGGAACAGCGGGACGCTCAGATACGCAGTATTTT

clone_size: -
v_call: TRBV7-8
d_call: -
j_call: TRBJ2-7
cdr3_aa: CASSLERFSYEQYF
cdr3_nt: TGTGCCAGCAGCTTAGAGCGCTTTTCCTACGAGCAGTACTTC

clone_size: -
v_call: TRBV2
d_call: -
j_call: TRBJ2-1
cdr3_aa: CASSWSSSYNEQFF
cdr3_nt: TGTGCCAGCAGTTGGTCTAGCTCCTACAATGAGCAGTTCTTC

clone_size: -
v_call: TRBV19
d_call: TRBD1
j_call: TRBJ2-3
cdr3_aa: CASSIGGTGGRADTQYF
cdr3_nt: TGTGCCAGTAGTATAGGGGGGACAGGGGGCCGCGCAGATACGCAGTATTTT